The T cell receptor beta chain described here comes from a study of T-cell memory formation after mild COVID-19. Study-level background: Clusters were largely donor specific. Study-level results: Second-wave clones that peaked on day 37 lacked confirmed SARS-CoV-2 specificity. There were some responding clones in pre-infection memory, which suggested that cross-reactive memory had joined. Largely, contracting CD4+ clones fell within CM and EM, and contracting CD8+ clones within EMRA.

This clonotype occurred a few times. The antigen remains unidentified. TCRdb processed the 5' RACE reads anew with MiXCR; each CDR3 protein has one entry. The sample carries 40,000 to 55,000 distinct CDR3 sequences, less than 15% recorded once. The CDR3 spans 13 residues. V was shortened by 6 bases and J by 7 bases, with 16 bases between the two germline ends. Germline V CDR1 and CDR2: DFQATT, SNEGSKA (reference sequence). Sequencing input: PBMCs or a T cell subset sorted from them (not recorded which). This clonotype was sampled from a young man who had mild COVID-19 (a few samples of this study predate the infection). Cell type and time point are not known. This rearrangement joins TRBV20-1 to TRBJ2-4; D unresolved. CDR3 sequence reads: CSAGASSRNIQYF. The DNA for the CDR3 is TGCAGTGCCGGAGCGAGCTCAAGGAACATTCAGTACTTC.